Below are 6 T cell receptor beta chains sequenced from a single sample in a study of blood T cell repertoires in COVID-19. Assay: immunoSEQ multiplex PCR; the TCRdb copy retains only in-frame clones and omits some. The sample yields some 160,000 clones, around 87% seen once. The sequencing sample was made of peripheral blood. Receptor source: a woman in her 70s with COVID-19, enrolled during active disease.

The rearrangement links TRBV12-1 to TRBJ1-1. TRBV12-1 corresponds to a pseudogene. The CDR3 contains 15 residues. CDR3 loop: CASSFASGGRTEAFF. The CDR3 coding sequence is TGTGCCAGCAGCTTTGCGTCGGGGGGACGGACTGAAGCTTTCTTT.

The chain recombines TRBV3-1 (or the pseudogene TRBV3-2) with TRBJ1-4; tentatively, D is TRBD1 (5 bases). The CDR3 contains 14 residues. Germline V lookup: CDR1 LGHDT, CDR2 YNNKEL (reference sequence). V was cut by 0 bases and J by 11 bases, with 13 bases left in between. The CDR3 region is CASSQEGQGNKLFF. The DNA of the CDR3 is TGTGCCAGCAGCCAAGAGGGGCAAGGGAATAAACTGTTTTTT.

V is TRBV30 and J is TRBJ1-2; possible D gene TRBD1, 6 bases. The CDR3 loop spans 15 amino acids. CDR1 and CDR2 (germline): GTSNPN, SVGIG (reference sequence). Trimming removed 0 bases from V and 7 bases from J, with 18 bases in between. The CDR3 DNA is TGTGCCTGGAGTGTAGAGCTAAGGGGGTTTGCTGGCTACACCTTC. Translating gives CAWSVELRGFAGYTF. The full variable domain, its missing parts supplied by reference TRBV30 and TRBJ1-2, is SQTIHQWPATLVQPVGSPLSLECTVEGTSNPNLYWYRQAAGRGLQLLFYSVGIGQISSEVPQNLSASRPQDRQFILSSKKLLLSDSGFYLCAWSVELRGFAGYTFGSGTRLTVV.

The rearrangement uses TRBV7-2 and TRBJ1-2; 7 positions match TRBD1. The CDR3 spans 15 residues. The V gene end was trimmed by 5 bases and the J gene end by 8 bases; junction bases not matched to a gene: 14. Germline V gene sequence: CDR1 SGHTA, CDR2 FQGNSA. The CDR3, as DNA: TGTGCCAGCAGCCAAATTCCACAGGGGATCTTCGGCTACACCTTC. It translates to CASSQIPQGIFGYTF.

The chain links TRBV4-1 to TRBJ1-1; TRBD1 is a possible D gene (5 bases). Germline CDR1 MGHRA, CDR2 YSYEKL. V lost 1 base to trimming and J lost 6 bases, with 27 bases between them. CDR3 size: 19 residues. CDR3 region: CASSQGQGSLFKLEAEAFF. DNA of the CDR3: TGCGCCAGCAGCCAAGGTCAGGGCTCTTTGTTTAAACTTGAGGCTGAAGCTTTCTTT.

DNA for the CDR3: TGTGCCAGCAGCTTAGACCTAGCGGGGGAAATCTACGAGCAGTACTTC. As protein: CASSLDLAGEIYEQYF. The chain has TRBV11-2 and TRBJ2-7; 10 nucleotides line up with TRBD2. The germline V gene encodes CDR1 SGHAT and CDR2 FQNNGV. The CDR3 runs to 16 residues. V gave up 0 bases and J gave up 3 bases; unmatched junction bases: 5.